This TCR beta chain was documented in a study of T cells in localized non-small cell lung cancer. This clone was seen a single time. Repertoires were generated with immunoSEQ multiplex PCR, while TCRdb's copy carries only in-frame clones and drops some. The sample yields 25,000 to 35,000 clones, around 93% seen once. The germline V gene has CDR1 MNHEY and CDR2 SMNVEV (reference sequence). V lost 3 bases and J 2 bases, leaving 10 bases between the germline ends. The CDR3 is 14 residues long. J is TRBJ1-1 and V is TRBV27; D remains ambiguous. The TCR was taken from a female donor at least 60 years old with stage I lung adenocarcinoma. The specimen was peripheral blood, collected before any cancer treatment. The CDR3 is CASSLLVGNTEAFF. CDR3 DNA: TGTGCCAGCAGTTTGCTGGTGGGTAACACTGAAGCTTTCTTT.